These T cell receptor beta chains were read from a single sample in a study of memory CD4+ T cells and cytomegalovirus serostatus. The protocol was immunoSEQ multiplex PCR, while the TCRdb copy is restricted to in-frame clones and leaves out a portion. The data contain around 50,000 clones, roughly 80% of them singletons. Material: memory CD4+ T cells from blood. The receptors originated from an adult in good health and CMV-seronegative. Each CDR3 is given with its conserved first and last residue. The order of the fields is D gene, clone size, V gene, J gene, CDR3 DNA, CDR3 protein. A D gene is named only where the DNA matches it firmly. The size field is filled for only some rows; it gives once, few, many or a size class.

D gene: -
clone size: -
V gene: TRBV6-5
J gene: TRBJ2-7
CDR3 DNA: TGTGCCAGCAGAAGGGGTGTCTACGAGCAGTACTTC
CDR3 protein: CASRRGVYEQYF

D gene: TRBD1
clone size: once
V gene: TRBV2
J gene: TRBJ2-5
CDR3 DNA: TGTGCCAGCAGTTCAAACAGGGGGAGACAAGAGACCCAGTACTTC
CDR3 protein: CASSSNRGRQETQYF

D gene: TRBD1
clone size: -
V gene: TRBV27
J gene: TRBJ1-5
CDR3 DNA: TGTGCCAGCAGGGAATTGACAGGGCCTCGCAATCAGCCCCAGCATTTT
CDR3 protein: CASRELTGPRNQPQHF

D gene: -
clone size: once
V gene: TRBV14
J gene: TRBJ1-5
CDR3 DNA: TGTGCCAGCAGCCATTCGGGAAATCAGCCCCAGCATTTT
CDR3 protein: CASSHSGNQPQHF

D gene: -
clone size: few
V gene: TRBV18
J gene: TRBJ2-3
CDR3 DNA: TGTGCCAGCTCACCCCTCCCGGAGGCAGATACGCAGTATTTT
CDR3 protein: CASSPLPEADTQYF

D gene: -
clone size: -
V gene: TRBV5-4
J gene: TRBJ2-3
CDR3 DNA: TGTGCCAGCAGCTTGGTGGGGGTAACAGATACGCAGTATTTT
CDR3 protein: CASSLVGVTDTQYF

D gene: TRBD1
clone size: few
V gene: TRBV4-3
J gene: TRBJ1-1
CDR3 DNA: TGCGCCAGCAGCCAAGTCAGACAGGGTGAAGCTTTCTTT
CDR3 protein: CASSQVRQGEAFF

D gene: TRBD1
clone size: -
V gene: TRBV7-2
J gene: TRBJ2-7
CDR3 DNA: TGTGCCAGCAGCTGGGACAGCCAAAGCCCTCCTTACTTC
CDR3 protein: CASSWDSQSPPYF

D gene: TRBD2
clone size: -
V gene: TRBV7-9
J gene: TRBJ2-3
CDR3 DNA: TGTGCCAGCCCCGCAGGACTAGCGCTAGATACGCAGTATTTT
CDR3 protein: CASPAGLALDTQYF

D gene: TRBD2
clone size: -
V gene: TRBV18
J gene: TRBJ2-1
CDR3 DNA: TGTGCCAGCTCACCATGGGCGGGGGGAACCTACAATGAGCAGTTCTTC
CDR3 protein: CASSPWAGGTYNEQFF

D gene: -
clone size: -
V gene: TRBV6-1
J gene: TRBJ2-3
CDR3 DNA: TGTGCCAGCAGTGAACGGAGGGGGTGGACAGATACGCAGTATTTT
CDR3 protein: CASSERRGWTDTQYF